This TCR beta chain was profiled in a study of sequential checkpoint blockade in melanoma (dated by TCRdb to between 2017 and 2020). Concerning the study at large: Patients were assigned by 1:1 randomization to either first-line nivolumab followed by ipilimumab (arm A) or ipilimumab followed by nivolumab (arm B). Maintenance nivolumab came after each of the two trial sequences. TCRbeta immunosequencing was performed on DNA from 85 to 100 pretreatment melanoma tumor samples. For some 22 patients, matched tumor biopsies were taken both before treatment and at week 13, after single-agent nivolumab (arm A) or ipilimumab (arm B). In about 75% of the matched pre- and post-treatment tumor biopsy pairs, both biopsies came from the same lesion.

What the treatment or condition label conveys for this sample: randomized to nivolumab then ipilimumab (arm A) or the reverse (arm B). No trial patient had received prior DNA-damaging chemotherapy. Samples came from patients with melanoma in CheckMate 064, a randomized, open-label phase II trial of sequential checkpoint blockade. Genomic DNA from formalin-fixed paraffin-embedded (FFPE) tissue samples was used for tumor TCR sequencing. Here is what the overall study found, with its caveats: The response-prediction model combining TCR metrics and mutation burden needs validation in larger, independent patient cohorts. Among patients in the nivolumab-first arm (arm A), tumor TIL clonality before treatment was associated with response (P = .04). Achieving clinical benefit was about 30 times more likely for patients whose tumor T-cell fraction and clonality increased by week 13. Small sample sizes and reduced statistical power limited the analyses of tumor T-cell fraction within each arm. Tumor T-cell fraction and clonality correlated with PD-L1 staining and CD8+ T-cell counts but not with mutational load.

TCRbeta CDR3 regions were immunosequenced from genomic DNA with the immunoSEQ Assay. Genomic DNA was amplified by bias-controlled multiplex PCR before high-throughput sequencing. Per the original workflow: To quantify the absolute abundance of each unique TCRbeta CDR3 region, the sequences were collapsed and filtered. Clonality, defined as 1 minus Pielou's evenness, was calculated using productive rearrangements only. Tumor T-cell fraction was calculated by normalizing TCRbeta template counts to usable DNA, which was estimated from several housekeeping genes. Clones with significantly greater frequencies in on-treatment versus baseline samples were identified using a previously published method. TCRdb holds this immuneACCESS table with in-frame rearrangements only. Some clones are missing; in checked studies, unresolved V genes explain under half, and the rest has no known cause. The V and J calls and clone size were taken over from that table, and D and trimming were inferred from the DNA. The sample profile shows 5,300 or so clones; roughly a fifth of them were found once. Together, the top ten hold roughly 10% of the sample.

As regards this clone: Which antigen it targets is not known. No per-base quality is available; no much larger clone lies one base away.

Compared with germline, V lacks 5 bases and J lacks 4 bases; bases without a gene match: 6. Via the germline V gene (reference sequence), CDR1 is LNHDA and CDR2 SQIVND. From the cysteine through the phenylalanine, the CDR3 covers 15 amino acids. Of all the DNA, just the CDR3 is kept, 45 bases in frame from base 1. This clonotype originated in a human donor with melanoma. Material: tumor tissue (inferred from file names), obtained from a patient given nivolumab and ipilimumab in sequence. This chain joins TRBV19 to TRBJ2-3; 10 nucleotides in the junction match TRBD2. The bases are TGTGCCAGTAGTGTGTGGACTAGCGGTTCAGATACGCAGTATTTT. Its amino acids are CASSVWTSGSDTQYF.